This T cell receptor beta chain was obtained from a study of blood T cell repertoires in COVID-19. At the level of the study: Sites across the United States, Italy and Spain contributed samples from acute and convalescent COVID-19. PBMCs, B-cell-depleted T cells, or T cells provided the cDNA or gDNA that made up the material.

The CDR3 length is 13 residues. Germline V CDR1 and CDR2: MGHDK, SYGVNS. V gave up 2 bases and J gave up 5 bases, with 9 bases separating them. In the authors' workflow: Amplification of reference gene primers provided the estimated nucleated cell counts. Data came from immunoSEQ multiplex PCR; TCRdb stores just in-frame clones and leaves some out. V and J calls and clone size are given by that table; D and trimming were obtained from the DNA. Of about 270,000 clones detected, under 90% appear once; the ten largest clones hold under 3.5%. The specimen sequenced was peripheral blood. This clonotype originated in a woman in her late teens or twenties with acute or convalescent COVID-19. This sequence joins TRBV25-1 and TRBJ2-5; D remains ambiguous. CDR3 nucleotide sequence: TGTGCCAGCAGTGAAGGCCCTAGGGAGACCCAGTACTTC. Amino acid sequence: CASSEGPRETQYF.